This T cell receptor (beta chain) was sequenced during a study of T cells in Graves' hyperthyroidism and ophthalmopathy (dated by TCRdb to about 2019). For context, the study as a whole: Peripheral blood was sampled at the time of initial diagnosis, prior to any treatment. TCR V-J signatures able to tell the groups apart were searched for in a discovery cohort of about a hundred patients, of whom more than 40 had Graves' ophthalmopathy and roughly 59 had stable Graves' hyperthyroidism. Thyroid tissue and blood T-cell repertoires from six or seven Graves' hyperthyroidism patients were also compared in the study. Following sampling, methimazole starting at 30 mg daily was given to hyperthyroidism patients, and high-dose intravenous methylprednisolone was given to ophthalmopathy patients. The roughly 91 discovery patients were randomly divided into training and test sets at a 7:3 ratio. Prospective prediction of ophthalmopathy was tested in an independent validation cohort of approximately 18 hyperthyroidism patients and 17 patients who later progressed to ophthalmopathy. According to the paper, TCR Vbeta CDR3 sequencing was carried out on more than 120 peripheral blood samples, which came from fewer than 50 ophthalmopathy, 75 or so hyperthyroidism and approximately 17 progressor patients. On the study overall, not on this receptor specifically: In validation, the model predicted progression to ophthalmopathy with roughly 70% sensitivity and around 72% specificity, a median of about six months before onset. Most expanded thyroid clonotypes (frequency above 0.001) were also detected in blood, a finding suggesting that blood repertoires may reflect thyroid immune responses. No statistical method was used to set the sample size in advance, and investigators knew the group allocation. Ophthalmopathy was separated from stable hyperthyroidism by a 13 V-J signature model, with over 85% sensitivity and around 81% specificity obtained in cross-validation and 80%/75% obtained in testing.

V is reduced by 4 bases and J by 5 bases, leaving a spacing of 15 bases between them. CDR1 and CDR2 are read off the germline V gene as SGHTA and FQGNSA. Including cysteine and phenylalanine, the CDR3 has 14 amino acids. Left in the record is the CDR3 DNA by itself, 42 bases read in frame from the first base. Stable Graves' hyperthyroidism was defined as the absence of progression to ophthalmopathy over 18 months of follow-up. Hyperthyroidism patients were newly diagnosed, had a disease duration of under 2 months, and were aged 18 to 65 years. Exclusion was applied to patients with uncontrolled infections, other autoimmune diseases, pregnancy or lactation. Diagnoses were established on the basis of clinical symptoms, serum thyroxine and TRAb, thyroid ultrasound, and orbital computed tomography. Ficoll-Paque density gradient centrifugation was used to isolate PBMCs from under 11 ml of fresh peripheral blood. Total RNA was extracted with Trizol reagent, and quality was checked on an Agilent 2100 Bioanalyzer.

On this clonotype: Its binding antigen is unknown. No quality values exist for individual bases; no much larger clone is one base distant.

The TCR beta CDR3 regions were amplified from RNA transcripts. The first round of RT-PCR for the TCR CDR3 was performed with the HTBI primer set and the Qiagen OneStep RT-PCR kit. The libraries were constructed in a second round of multiplex PCR and then size-selected and purified. Sequencing of the libraries was done on an Illumina HiSeq2000 using paired-end 100 bp reads. The authors' pipeline ran thus. Raw data were processed with SOAPnuke, discarding reads with adapters, uncalled bases, mean Phred below 15, or no exact constant-primer or identifier match. COPE v1.2.5 was used to merge high-quality paired reads, and clonotypes were defined as unique nucleotide sequences. Clonotypes were aligned to IMGT TRBV, TRBD and TRBJ reference segments using MiTCR v1.1. Only V-J combinations with frequency above 0.0001, covering about 99% of repertoires, were analysed. The TCS score was defined as the ratio of F50 (clonal expansion) to E x V (chaos), calculated using BLOSUM62-based TCRdist between CDR3 peptides within each V-J. Welch's t-statistics and random forest reduced fewer than 550 V-J features to 10 to 15, which were used in a naive Bayes classifier (R e1071). The public reads were reanalyzed by TCRdb: fastp trimming at Q25, MiXCR alignment, in-frame beta chains only. Merged by CDR3 protein, the rows form single entries marked with the most common genes and DNA. These V and J calls are TCRdb output, not the study's own analysis. The table for this sample lists under 350,000 distinct CDR3 sequences; 20% to 25% of them were counted only once. Around half of the sample is in the top ten clones.

The chain employs TRBV7-2 and TRBJ2-7; matching of 6 bases hints at TRBD1 as the D gene. The source of this sequence is a woman aged 45-65 years with Graves' hyperthyroidism. The sequenced material came from blood. DNA sequence: TGTGCCAGCAGCTCAGGGGCCCGCGGGCACGAGCAGTACTTC. This encodes CASSSGARGHEQYF.